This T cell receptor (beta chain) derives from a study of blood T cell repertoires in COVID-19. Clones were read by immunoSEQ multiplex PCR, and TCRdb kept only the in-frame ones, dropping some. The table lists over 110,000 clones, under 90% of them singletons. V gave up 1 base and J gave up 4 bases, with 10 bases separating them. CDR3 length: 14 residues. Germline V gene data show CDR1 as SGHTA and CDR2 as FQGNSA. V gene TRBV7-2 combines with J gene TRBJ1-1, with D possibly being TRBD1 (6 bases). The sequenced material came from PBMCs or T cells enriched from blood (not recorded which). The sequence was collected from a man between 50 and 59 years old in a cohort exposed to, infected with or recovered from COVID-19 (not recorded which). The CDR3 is CASSLGHRATEAFF. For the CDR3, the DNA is TGTGCCAGCAGCTTAGGGCACAGGGCCACTGAAGCTTTCTTT.